This is a list of T cell receptor beta chains from one sample in a study of identical twins. TCRdb re-called the 5' RACE reads through MiXCR, storing one row per CDR3 protein. In the table there are a few hundred thousand distinct CDR3 sequences, less than 20% of which are singletons. The source material was naive T cells sorted from blood. The origin of the receptors is a middle-aged man in good health. Both conserved end residues are part of each CDR3. D genes are given only for firm matches. A clone size is listed for some rows: how often the clone was seen (once, few, many), or a class if it is expanded.

CDR3aa: CASSESIVPGPQETQYF
CDR3nt: TGCGCCAGCAGTGAGTCGATTGTGCCCGGGCCTCAAGAGACCCAGTACTTC
j_gene: TRBJ2-5
v_gene: TRBV10-1
d_gene: -
abundance: few

CDR3aa: CASSSPSYEKLFF
CDR3nt: TGTGCCAGCAGTTCCCCATCCTACGAAAAACTGTTTTTT
j_gene: TRBJ1-4
v_gene: TRBV28
d_gene: -
abundance: many

CDR3aa: CASSRGGLAGVNEQFF
CDR3nt: TGTGCCAGCAGTCGAGGGGGTCTAGCGGGAGTCAATGAGCAGTTCTTC
j_gene: TRBJ2-1
v_gene: TRBV28
d_gene: TRBD2
abundance: -

CDR3aa: CASSAVTGVTTDTQYF
CDR3nt: TGCGCCAGCAGCGCCGTAACGGGAGTAACCACAGATACGCAGTATTTT
j_gene: TRBJ2-3
v_gene: TRBV5-1
d_gene: -
abundance: -

CDR3aa: CASSPPGTGRYEQYF
CDR3nt: TGTGCCAGCTCACCACCCGGGACAGGGCGTTACGAGCAGTACTTC
j_gene: TRBJ2-7
v_gene: TRBV18
d_gene: TRBD1
abundance: few

CDR3aa: CASSLSGQGPYEQYF
CDR3nt: TGCGCCAGCAGCTTGTCCGGACAGGGGCCCTACGAGCAGTACTTC
j_gene: TRBJ2-7
v_gene: TRBV5-1
d_gene: TRBD1
abundance: many

CDR3aa: CSVGSETDTQYF
CDR3nt: TGCAGCGTTGGCTCCGAAACAGATACGCAGTATTTT
j_gene: TRBJ2-3
v_gene: TRBV29-1
d_gene: -
abundance: few

CDR3aa: CASSWQGFEQFF
CDR3nt: TGTGCCAGCAGCTGGCAGGGGTTTGAGCAGTTCTTC
j_gene: TRBJ2-1
v_gene: TRBV5-5
d_gene: -
abundance: many

CDR3aa: CASSHLLEPHIQYF
CDR3nt: TGTGCCAGCAGCCATTTGCTGGAGCCCCACATTCAGTACTTC
j_gene: TRBJ2-4
v_gene: TRBV14
d_gene: -
abundance: -

CDR3aa: CASSIVFGQTSNQPQHF
CDR3nt: TGTGCCAGTAGTATAGTTTTCGGACAGACTAGCAATCAGCCCCAGCATTTT
j_gene: TRBJ1-5
v_gene: TRBV19
d_gene: -
abundance: many

CDR3aa: CASSRDTRNTEAFF
CDR3nt: TGTGCCAGCAGCAGGGACACCCGGAACACTGAAGCTTTCTTT
j_gene: TRBJ1-1
v_gene: TRBV27
d_gene: -
abundance: few

CDR3aa: CASSLREGNSPLHF
CDR3nt: TGTGCCAGCAGCTTAAGGGAGGGCAATTCACCCCTCCACTTT
j_gene: TRBJ1-6
v_gene: TRBV7-2
d_gene: -
abundance: many

CDR3aa: CASSQGLAGIEQFF
CDR3nt: TGTGCCAGCAGCCAAGGGCTAGCGGGGATTGAGCAGTTCTTC
j_gene: TRBJ2-1
v_gene: TRBV3-1
d_gene: TRBD2
abundance: -

CDR3aa: CASSPSRTDLHYEQYF
CDR3nt: TGCGCCAGCAGCCCATCCCGGACGGACTTACACTACGAGCAGTACTTC
j_gene: TRBJ2-7
v_gene: TRBV5-1
d_gene: -
abundance: few

CDR3aa: CASSEAPGDSYEQYF
CDR3nt: TGTGCCAGCAGTGAAGCCCCGGGGGACTCCTACGAGCAGTACTTC
j_gene: TRBJ2-7
v_gene: TRBV6-1
d_gene: -
abundance: -